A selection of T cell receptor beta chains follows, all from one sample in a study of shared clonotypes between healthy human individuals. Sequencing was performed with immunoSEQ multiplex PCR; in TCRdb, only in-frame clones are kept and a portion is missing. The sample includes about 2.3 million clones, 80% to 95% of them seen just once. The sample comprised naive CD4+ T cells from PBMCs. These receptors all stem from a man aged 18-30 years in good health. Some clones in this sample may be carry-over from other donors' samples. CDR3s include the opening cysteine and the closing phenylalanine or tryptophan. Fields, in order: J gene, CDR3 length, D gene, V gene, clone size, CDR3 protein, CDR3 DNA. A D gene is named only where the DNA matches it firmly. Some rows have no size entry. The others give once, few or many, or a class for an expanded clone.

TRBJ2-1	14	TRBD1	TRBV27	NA	CASNVPGQPNEQFF	TGTGCCAGCAACGTACCGGGACAGCCAAATGAGCAGTTCTTC
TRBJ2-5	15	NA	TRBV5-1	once	CASSLVMGGQETQYF	TGCGCCAGCAGCTTGGTGATGGGTGGACAAGAGACCCAGTACTTC
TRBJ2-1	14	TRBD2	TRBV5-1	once	CASSSAGLADEQFF	TGCGCCAGCAGCTCGGCAGGACTAGCCGACGAGCAGTTCTTC
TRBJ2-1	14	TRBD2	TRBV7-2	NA	CASSFGGSNNEQFF	TGTGCCAGCAGCTTTGGCGGGAGTAACAATGAGCAGTTCTTC
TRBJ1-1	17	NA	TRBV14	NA	CASSLNQWGTMNTEAFF	TGTGCCAGCAGCCTAAACCAATGGGGGACAATGAACACTGAAGCTTTCTTT
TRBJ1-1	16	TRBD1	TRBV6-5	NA	CASSYSGTGWNTEAFF	TGTGCCAGCAGTTATTCCGGGACAGGATGGAACACTGAAGCTTTCTTT
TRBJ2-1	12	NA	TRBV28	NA	CASATTGTEQFF	TGTGCCAGCGCGACCACCGGGACTGAGCAGTTCTTC
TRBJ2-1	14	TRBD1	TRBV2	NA	CASSDRQGADEQFF	TGTGCCAGCAGCGACCGACAGGGCGCGGATGAGCAGTTCTTC
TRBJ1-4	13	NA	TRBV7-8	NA	CASSRGALEKLFF	TGTGCCAGCAGCAGAGGGGCTTTGGAAAAACTGTTTTTT
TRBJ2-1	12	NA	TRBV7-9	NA	CASSPTGEEQFF	TGTGCCAGCAGCCCCACCGGGGAGGAGCAGTTCTTC
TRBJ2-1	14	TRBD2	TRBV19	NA	CASRTSGTYNEQFF	TGTGCCAGTAGAACTAGCGGGACCTACAATGAGCAGTTCTTC
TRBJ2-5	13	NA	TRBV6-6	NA	CASSASGEETQYF	TGTGCCAGCAGTGCCTCGGGTGAAGAGACCCAGTACTTC
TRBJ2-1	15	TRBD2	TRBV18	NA	CASSFYSGSGNEQFF	TGTGCCAGCTCATTCTATAGCGGGAGTGGCAATGAGCAGTTCTTC
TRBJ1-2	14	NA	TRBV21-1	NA	CASSKRVRSYGYTF	TGTGCCAGCAGCAAAAGGGTCAGGTCCTATGGCTACACCTTC
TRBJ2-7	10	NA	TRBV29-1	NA	CSARGYEQYF	TGCAGCGCCCGGGGCTACGAGCAGTACTTC
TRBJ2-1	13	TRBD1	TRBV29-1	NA	CSAPGQGWGEQFF	TGCAGCGCCCCTGGACAGGGCTGGGGCGAGCAGTTCTTC
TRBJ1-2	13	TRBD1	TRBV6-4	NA	CASRQGPFGSYTF	TGTGCCAGCAGACAGGGGCCTTTTGGGAGCTACACCTTC
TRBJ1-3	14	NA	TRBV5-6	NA	CASPPRPSGNTIYF	TGTGCCAGCCCTCCGCGCCCCTCTGGAAACACCATATATTTT
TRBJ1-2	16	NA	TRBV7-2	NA	CASSLGVGETYGGYTF	TGTGCCAGCAGCCTCGGGGTCGGGGAGACTTACGGTGGCTACACCTTC
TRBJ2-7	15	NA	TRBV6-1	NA	CASSEVGGLAYEQYF	TGTGCCAGCAGTGAAGTAGGCGGTCTCGCCTACGAGCAGTACTTC
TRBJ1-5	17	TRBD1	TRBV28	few	CASSLVRTGTRNQPQHF	TGTGCCAGCAGTCTGGTCAGGACAGGGACAAGGAATCAGCCCCAGCATTTT
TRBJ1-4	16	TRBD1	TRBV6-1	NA	CASSVHPRGYNEKLFF	TGTGCCAGCAGTGTACACCCCAGGGGGTACAATGAAAAACTGTTTTTT
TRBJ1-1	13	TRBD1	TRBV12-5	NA	CASGFGRGTEAFF	TGTGCTAGTGGTTTTGGCAGGGGGACTGAAGCTTTCTTT
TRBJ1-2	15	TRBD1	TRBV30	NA	CAWSGGQVGVGGYTF	TGTGCCTGGAGTGGGGGACAGGTGGGGGTTGGCGGCTACACCTTC
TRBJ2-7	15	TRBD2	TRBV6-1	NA	CASSGGLAGVYEQYF	TGTGCCAGCAGTGGGGGACTAGCGGGAGTCTACGAGCAGTACTTC
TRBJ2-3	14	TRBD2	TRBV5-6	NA	CASRSARSGETQYF	TGTGCCAGCAGAAGCGCCCGAAGCGGGGAAACGCAGTATTTT
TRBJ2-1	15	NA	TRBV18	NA	CASSLPLGADNEQFF	TGTGCCAGCTCACTGCCGTTAGGGGCTGACAATGAGCAGTTCTTC
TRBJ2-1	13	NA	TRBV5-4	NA	CAGRKSSYNEQFF	TGTGCCGGACGGAAGAGCTCCTACAATGAGCAGTTCTTC
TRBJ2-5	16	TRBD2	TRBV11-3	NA	CASSLDLAGVRQTQYF	TGTGCCAGCAGCTTAGATCTAGCGGGAGTTAGACAGACCCAGTACTTC
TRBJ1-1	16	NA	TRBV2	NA	CASSEAPGIMNTEAFF	TGTGCCAGCAGTGAAGCACCCGGAATTATGAACACTGAAGCTTTCTTT